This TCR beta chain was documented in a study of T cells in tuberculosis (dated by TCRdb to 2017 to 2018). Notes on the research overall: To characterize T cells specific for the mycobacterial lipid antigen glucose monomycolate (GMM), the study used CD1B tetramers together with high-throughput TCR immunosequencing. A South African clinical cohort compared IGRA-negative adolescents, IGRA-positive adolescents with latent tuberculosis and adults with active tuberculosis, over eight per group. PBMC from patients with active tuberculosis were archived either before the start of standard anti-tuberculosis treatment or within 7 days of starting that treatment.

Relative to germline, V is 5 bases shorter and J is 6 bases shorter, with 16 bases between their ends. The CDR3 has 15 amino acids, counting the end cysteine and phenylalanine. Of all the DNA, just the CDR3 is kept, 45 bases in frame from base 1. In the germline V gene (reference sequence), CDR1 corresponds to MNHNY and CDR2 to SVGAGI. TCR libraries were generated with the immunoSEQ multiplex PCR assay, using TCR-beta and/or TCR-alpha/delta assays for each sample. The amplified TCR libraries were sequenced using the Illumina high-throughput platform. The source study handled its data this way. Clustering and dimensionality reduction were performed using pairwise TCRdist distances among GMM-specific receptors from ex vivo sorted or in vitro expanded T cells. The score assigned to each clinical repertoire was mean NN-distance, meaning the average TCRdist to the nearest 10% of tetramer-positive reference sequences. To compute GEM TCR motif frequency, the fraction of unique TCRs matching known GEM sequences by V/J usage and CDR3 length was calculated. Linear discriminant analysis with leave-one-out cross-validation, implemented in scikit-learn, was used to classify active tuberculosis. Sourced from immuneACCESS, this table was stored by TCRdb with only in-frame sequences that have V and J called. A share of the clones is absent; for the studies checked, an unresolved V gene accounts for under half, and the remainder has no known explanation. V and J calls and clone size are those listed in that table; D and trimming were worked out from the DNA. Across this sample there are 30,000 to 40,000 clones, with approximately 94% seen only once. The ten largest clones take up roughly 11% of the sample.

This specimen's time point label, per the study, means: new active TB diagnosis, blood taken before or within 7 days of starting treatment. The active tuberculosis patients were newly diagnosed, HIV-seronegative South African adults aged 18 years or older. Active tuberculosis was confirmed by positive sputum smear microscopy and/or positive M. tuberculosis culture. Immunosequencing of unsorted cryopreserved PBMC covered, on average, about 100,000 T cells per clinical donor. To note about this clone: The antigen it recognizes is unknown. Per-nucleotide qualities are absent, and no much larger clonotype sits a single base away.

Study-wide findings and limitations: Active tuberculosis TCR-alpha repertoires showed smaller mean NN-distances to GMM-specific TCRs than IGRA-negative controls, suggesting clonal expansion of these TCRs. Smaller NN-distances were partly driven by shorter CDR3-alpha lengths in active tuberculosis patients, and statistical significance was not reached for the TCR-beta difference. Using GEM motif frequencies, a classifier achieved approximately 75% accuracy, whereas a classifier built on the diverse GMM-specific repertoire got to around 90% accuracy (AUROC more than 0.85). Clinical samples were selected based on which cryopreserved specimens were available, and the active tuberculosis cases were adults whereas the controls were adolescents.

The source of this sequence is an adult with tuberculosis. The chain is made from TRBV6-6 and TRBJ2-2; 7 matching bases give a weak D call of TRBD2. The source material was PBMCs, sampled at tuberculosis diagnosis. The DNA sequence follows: TGTGCCAGCAGTACTCCGGGGGGCCCTTCCGGGGAGCTGTTTTTT. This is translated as CASSTPGGPSGELFF.